This record covers a single TCR beta chain. Antigen: not known. The data stem from a study of CD8 T cells in ankylosing spondylitis. Study conclusions and caveats: A TCR beta motif of eight highly homologous variants appeared characteristic of ankylosing spondylitis blood.

One entry per CDR3 protein, called by TCRdb with MiXCR from the 5' RACE reads. Here the sample spans about 150,000 distinct CDR3 sequences, 40% to 50% being singletons. The clonotype comes from a male donor with ankylosing spondylitis. The specimen sequenced was synovial fluid, either unsorted or a sorted T cell fraction (not recorded which).

The CDR3 here is CASSSILSNQPQHF. In DNA form, the CDR3 reads TGTGCCAGCAGTTCCATCCTTAGCAATCAGCCCCAGCATTTT. J is TRBJ1-5 and V is TRBV12-3 or TRBV12-4; no reliable D call. V lost 4 bases to trimming and J lost 0 bases, with 7 bases between them. This CDR3 has 14 residues.